These T cell receptor beta chains were read from a single sample in a study of shared clonotypes between healthy human individuals. The repertoire was sequenced with immunoSEQ multiplex PCR; TCRdb's copy has only in-frame clones and lacks some. This table holds 2 million to 2.5 million clones, 85% to 95% found once. Sample: naive CD4+ T cells from PBMCs. The receptors come from a man aged 18 to 30 in good health. Some clones in this sample may be carry-over from other donors' samples. Both conserved end residues are part of each CDR3. The D gene is left open where the match is weak. Clone size is given for some rows only: seen once, a few or many times, or a class if the clone is expanded.

D gene: NA; clone size: NA; J gene: TRBJ1-1; V gene: TRBV28; CDR3 DNA: TGTGCCAGCAGTTTACAGGGGAGTCGTAGCACTGAAGCTTTCTTT; CDR3 protein: CASSLQGSRSTEAFF
D gene: NA; clone size: NA; J gene: TRBJ2-3; V gene: TRBV9; CDR3 DNA: TGTGCCAGCAGCGTAAGGCCCGCACAGGTCACAGATACGCAGTATTTT; CDR3 protein: CASSVRPAQVTDTQYF
D gene: NA; clone size: NA; J gene: TRBJ1-2; V gene: TRBV14; CDR3 DNA: TGTGCCAGCAGCCAAGACCAGACAGTTGGCTACACCTTC; CDR3 protein: CASSQDQTVGYTF
D gene: TRBD2; clone size: NA; J gene: TRBJ2-1; V gene: TRBV28; CDR3 DNA: TGTGCCAGCAATATGCTAGCGGGAGGACTTGGTGAGCAGTTCTTC; CDR3 protein: CASNMLAGGLGEQFF
D gene: NA; clone size: NA; J gene: TRBJ2-7; V gene: TRBV5-4; CDR3 DNA: TGTGCCAGCAGCTTGGAACTGAATACCTACGAGCAGTACTTC; CDR3 protein: CASSLELNTYEQYF
D gene: TRBD1; clone size: NA; J gene: TRBJ2-7; V gene: TRBV7-2; CDR3 DNA: TGTGCCAGCAGCGTAGGGACAGGGAATTACGAGCAGTACTTC; CDR3 protein: CASSVGTGNYEQYF
D gene: NA; clone size: few; J gene: TRBJ2-2; V gene: TRBV7-2; CDR3 DNA: TGTGCCAGCAGACCACCGGGACCGACGAACACCGGGGAGCTGTTTTTT; CDR3 protein: CASRPPGPTNTGELFF
D gene: NA; clone size: NA; J gene: TRBJ2-5; V gene: TRBV30; CDR3 DNA: TGTGCCTGGAGTGTAAAACCTTTAGGGGAGACCCAGTACTTC; CDR3 protein: CAWSVKPLGETQYF
D gene: NA; clone size: NA; J gene: TRBJ2-4; V gene: TRBV5-8; CDR3 DNA: TGTGCCAGCAGCTTGGGGGGGGCGCAGGGAAACATTCAGTACTTC; CDR3 protein: CASSLGGAQGNIQYF
D gene: NA; clone size: NA; J gene: TRBJ1-1; V gene: TRBV9; CDR3 DNA: TGTGCCAGCAGCGTAGAGGATAGGGTCACTGAAGCTTTCTTT; CDR3 protein: CASSVEDRVTEAFF
D gene: TRBD1; clone size: NA; J gene: TRBJ2-7; V gene: TRBV7-2; CDR3 DNA: TGTGCCAGCAGCCAAGGACAGGCTCGCTCCTACGAGCAGTACTTC; CDR3 protein: CASSQGQARSYEQYF
D gene: NA; clone size: NA; J gene: TRBJ1-2; V gene: TRBV7-2; CDR3 DNA: TGTGCCAGCAGCTTAGCGGGGGGTGGGGCGTCCTCCTATGGCTACACCTTC; CDR3 protein: CASSLAGGGASSYGYTF
D gene: NA; clone size: once; J gene: TRBJ2-7; V gene: TRBV5-6; CDR3 DNA: TGTGCCAGCACCCTCTACGAGCAGTACTTC; CDR3 protein: CASTLYEQYF
D gene: NA; clone size: NA; J gene: TRBJ2-2; V gene: TRBV18; CDR3 DNA: TGTGCCAGCTCACCACCCAGTTGGGAGCTGTTTTTT; CDR3 protein: CASSPPSWELFF
D gene: TRBD2; clone size: NA; J gene: TRBJ2-7; V gene: TRBV4-1; CDR3 DNA: TGCGCCAGCAGTTCCCCGGGGGGTGCCTACGAGCAGTACTTC; CDR3 protein: CASSSPGGAYEQYF
D gene: NA; clone size: NA; J gene: TRBJ2-3; V gene: TRBV6-5; CDR3 DNA: TGTGCCAGCAGTTACTCAGGCACAGATACGCAGTATTTT; CDR3 protein: CASSYSGTDTQYF
D gene: TRBD2; clone size: NA; J gene: TRBJ2-5; V gene: TRBV5-1; CDR3 DNA: TGCGCCAGCAGCTTGGGGGAGGGAGAGACCCAGTACTTC; CDR3 protein: CASSLGEGETQYF
D gene: TRBD1; clone size: few; J gene: TRBJ1-1; V gene: TRBV5-1; CDR3 DNA: TGCGCCAGCAGCTTAGGGACAGCGGGCACTGAAGCTTTCTTT; CDR3 protein: CASSLGTAGTEAFF
D gene: NA; clone size: NA; J gene: TRBJ2-7; V gene: TRBV7-6; CDR3 DNA: TGTGCCAGCAGCTTAGTTCGCGGCAACTCCTACGAGCAGTACTTC; CDR3 protein: CASSLVRGNSYEQYF
D gene: NA; clone size: few; J gene: TRBJ1-1; V gene: TRBV18; CDR3 DNA: TGTGCCAGCTCACCGGGTGAGCAACAGAGCCAATACACTGAAGCTTTCTTT; CDR3 protein: CASSPGEQQSQYTEAFF
D gene: NA; clone size: NA; J gene: TRBJ1-1; V gene: TRBV19; CDR3 DNA: TGTGCCAGTAGTAAACCAGGGGTTATGAACACTGAAGCTTTCTTT; CDR3 protein: CASSKPGVMNTEAFF
D gene: TRBD1; clone size: NA; J gene: TRBJ1-4; V gene: TRBV6-5; CDR3 DNA: TGTGCCAGCAGTTACGGGGACAGAGGCAATGAAAAACTGTTTTTT; CDR3 protein: CASSYGDRGNEKLFF
D gene: NA; clone size: NA; J gene: TRBJ1-4; V gene: TRBV15; CDR3 DNA: TGTGCCACCAGCCCCAAACCCGGACGGGGCTGGGGACCTAATGAAAAACTGTTTTTT; CDR3 protein: CATSPKPGRGWGPNEKLFF
D gene: TRBD1; clone size: NA; J gene: TRBJ2-2; V gene: TRBV6-5; CDR3 DNA: TGTGCCAGCAGTTTCCGGACAGGGTCGTCCGGGGAGCTGTTTTTT; CDR3 protein: CASSFRTGSSGELFF
D gene: NA; clone size: NA; J gene: TRBJ1-4; V gene: TRBV6-6; CDR3 DNA: TGTGCCAGCAGTTTTAATGAAAAACTGTTTTTT; CDR3 protein: CASSFNEKLFF
D gene: NA; clone size: NA; J gene: TRBJ1-1; V gene: TRBV5-1; CDR3 DNA: TGCGCCAGCCACGAAACAGGGAAAACTGAAGCTTTCTTT; CDR3 protein: CASHETGKTEAFF
D gene: TRBD2; clone size: NA; J gene: TRBJ2-1; V gene: TRBV7-6; CDR3 DNA: TGTGCCAGCAGCCCCAGACTAGCCTCCTACAATGAGCAGTTCTTC; CDR3 protein: CASSPRLASYNEQFF
D gene: TRBD1; clone size: NA; J gene: TRBJ2-7; V gene: TRBV19; CDR3 DNA: TGTGCCAGTAGTAAAAAGGACAGGACCGAGCAGTACTTC; CDR3 protein: CASSKKDRTEQYF
D gene: NA; clone size: once; J gene: TRBJ1-3; V gene: TRBV5-5; CDR3 DNA: TGTGCCAGCAGCTTGAAGGGTACGTTCTCTGGAAACACCATATATTTT; CDR3 protein: CASSLKGTFSGNTIYF
D gene: TRBD2; clone size: NA; J gene: TRBJ2-1; V gene: TRBV7-8; CDR3 DNA: TGTGCCAGCAGCCGTGGACTAGGCTCCTACAATGAGCAGTTCTTC; CDR3 protein: CASSRGLGSYNEQFF
D gene: NA; clone size: NA; J gene: TRBJ2-2; V gene: TRBV28; CDR3 DNA: TGTGCCAGCTGCCTGCTAGGAGACACCGGGGAGCTGTTTTTT; CDR3 protein: CASCLLGDTGELFF
D gene: TRBD1; clone size: NA; J gene: TRBJ2-5; V gene: TRBV15; CDR3 DNA: TGTGCCACCAGCAGAGATTCGGCCCTTAGAAGGACAGGGGTCGACGAGACCCAGTACTTC; CDR3 protein: CATSRDSALRRTGVDETQYF
D gene: TRBD2; clone size: few; J gene: TRBJ2-3; V gene: TRBV9; CDR3 DNA: TGTGCCAGCAGCCCCCGGGACTACACAGATACGCAGTATTTT; CDR3 protein: CASSPRDYTDTQYF
D gene: NA; clone size: NA; J gene: TRBJ2-7; V gene: TRBV5-1; CDR3 DNA: TGCGCCAGCAGCAGTACGGGGATAGTCCCCTACGAGCAGTACTTC; CDR3 protein: CASSSTGIVPYEQYF
D gene: NA; clone size: NA; J gene: TRBJ1-4; V gene: TRBV7-9; CDR3 DNA: TGTGCCAGCAGTGGGGGGACAACTAATGAAAAACTGTTTTTT; CDR3 protein: CASSGGTTNEKLFF
D gene: NA; clone size: NA; J gene: TRBJ2-3; V gene: TRBV6-5; CDR3 DNA: TGTGCCAGCAGGCGTAGCACTAGCACAGATACGCAGTATTTT; CDR3 protein: CASRRSTSTDTQYF
D gene: TRBD1; clone size: NA; J gene: TRBJ1-1; V gene: TRBV5-6; CDR3 DNA: TGTGCCAGCAGAGCAGACAGGGGAATGAACACTGAAGCTTTCTTT; CDR3 protein: CASRADRGMNTEAFF
D gene: NA; clone size: NA; J gene: TRBJ2-1; V gene: TRBV7-2; CDR3 DNA: TGTGCCAGCAGCTCTGACAGTTACAATGAGCAGTTCTTC; CDR3 protein: CASSSDSYNEQFF